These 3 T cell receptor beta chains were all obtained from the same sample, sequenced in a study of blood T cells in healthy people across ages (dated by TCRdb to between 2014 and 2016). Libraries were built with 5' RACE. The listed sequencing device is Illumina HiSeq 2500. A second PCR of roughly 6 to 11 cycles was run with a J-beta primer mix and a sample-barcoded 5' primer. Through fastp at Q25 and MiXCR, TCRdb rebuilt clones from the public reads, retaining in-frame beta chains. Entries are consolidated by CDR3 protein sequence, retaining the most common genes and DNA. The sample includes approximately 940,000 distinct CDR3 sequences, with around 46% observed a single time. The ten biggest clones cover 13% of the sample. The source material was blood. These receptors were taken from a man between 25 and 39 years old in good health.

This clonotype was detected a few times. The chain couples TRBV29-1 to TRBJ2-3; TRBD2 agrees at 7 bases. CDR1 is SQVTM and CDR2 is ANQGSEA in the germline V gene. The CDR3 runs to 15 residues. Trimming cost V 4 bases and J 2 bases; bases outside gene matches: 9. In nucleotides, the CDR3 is TGCAGCGTTGTGGGCTCCGGGGGGAACACAGATACGCAGTATTTT. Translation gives CSVVGSGGNTDTQYF.

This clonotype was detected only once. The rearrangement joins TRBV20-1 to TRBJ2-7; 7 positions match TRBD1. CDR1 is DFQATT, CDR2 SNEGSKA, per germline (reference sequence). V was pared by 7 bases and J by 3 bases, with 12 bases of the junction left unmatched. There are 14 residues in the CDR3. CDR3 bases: TGCAGTGTTCGGTTGGGCAGGGGGATCTACGAGCAGTACTTC. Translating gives CSVRLGRGIYEQYF.

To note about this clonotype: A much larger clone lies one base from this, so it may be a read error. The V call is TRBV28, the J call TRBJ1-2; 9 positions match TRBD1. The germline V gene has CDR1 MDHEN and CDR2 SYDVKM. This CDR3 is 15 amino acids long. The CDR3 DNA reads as TGTACCAGCATCCGGACAGGGGAACCCTACTATGGCTACACCTTC. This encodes CTSIRTGEPYYGYTF.